The 21 T cell receptor beta chains presented below share a single source sample, sequenced in a study of blood T cell repertoires in COVID-19. Sequenced by immunoSEQ multiplex PCR; TCRdb stores in-frame clones only, minus some. The sample shows roughly 430,000 clones, roughly 90% of them seen only once. The sample taken for sequencing was PBMCs or T cells enriched from blood (not recorded which). Receptor source: a woman aged 18-30 years who had been exposed to COVID-19.

The V call is TRBV7-6, the J call TRBJ1-1, with 10 bases lining up with TRBD1. The V and J ends lost 4 bases and 5 bases, in that order; junction bases with no gene match: 4. CDR3 size: 14 residues. Germline V gene sequence: CDR1 SGHVS, CDR2 FNYEAQ. The CDR3 DNA sequence: TGTGCCAGCAGCTATGGGACAGGGGAGACTGAAGCTTTCTTT. It codes for CASSYGTGETEAFF.

The rearrangement joins TRBV18 to TRBJ1-1, with D perhaps TRBD1 (5 bases). Germline V gives CDR1 KGHSH, CDR2 LQKENI. Between the trimmed V and J ends, which lost 4 bases and 1 base, there was a span of 13 bases. This CDR3 has 15 residues. CDR3 nucleotides: TGTGCCAGCTCACTTCAGGGCGGTCAGAACACTGAAGCTTTCTTT. This translates into CASSLQGGQNTEAFF.

This chain joins TRBV6-1 and TRBJ2-4; 11 bases line up with TRBD1. Trimming at V came to 4 bases and at J to 7 bases, leaving 9 bases not matched to a gene. This CDR3 contains 16 residues. Germline assignment: CDR1 MNHNS and CDR2 SASEGT. DNA of the CDR3: TGTGCCAGCAGTGGGGCTCCCGGACAGGGGGCCAACATTCAGTACTTC. Residues: CASSGAPGQGANIQYF.

This chain connects TRBV19 to TRBJ2-7; TRBD2 matches at 14 bases. Per germline, CDR1 LNHDA and CDR2 SQIVND (reference sequence). With 3 bases clipped from V and 0 bases from J, the junction kept 7 bases outside the gene matches. The CDR3 loop spans 18 amino acids. This CDR3 is CASSMGTSGSKSSYEQYF. As DNA, the CDR3 is TGTGCCAGTAGTATGGGGACTAGCGGGAGTAAGAGCTCCTACGAGCAGTACTTC. Using reference TRBV19 and TRBJ2-7 for the parts outside the CDR3, the full variable domain is DGGITQSPKYLFRKEGQNVTLSCEQNLNHDAMYWYRQDPGQGLRLIYYSQIVNDFQKGDIAEGYSVSREKKESFPLTVTSAQKNPTAFYLCASSMGTSGSKSSYEQYFGPGTRLTVT.

The V and J genes are TRBV25-1 and TRBJ2-7; 7 bases fit TRBD2. The CDR3 extends over 15 amino acids. The J segment lost 2 bases and the V segment lost 3 bases, leaving 7 bases of the junction unmatched. The germline V gene encodes CDR1 MGHDK and CDR2 SYGVNS. As DNA, the CDR3 is TGTGCCAGCAGTGAGGGAGGGACCGTTACCTACGAGCAGTACTTC. It translates to CASSEGGTVTYEQYF.

Details on this clone: Additional DNA sequences in this sample encode the identical CDR3. V gene TRBV28 combines with J gene TRBJ2-7; D gene uncertain. Trimming stripped 1 base from V and 3 bases from J, with 4 bases between. The CDR3 sequence is 12 residues long. Per the germline V gene, CDR1 is MDHEN and CDR2 is SYDVKM. The CDR3 protein is CASSLSLYEQYF. Here the CDR3 DNA reads TGTGCCAGCAGTTTATCCCTCTACGAGCAGTACTTC.

The V and J genes are TRBV3-1 (or the pseudogene TRBV3-2) and TRBJ2-3; TRBD2 matches at 13 bases. CDR1 LGHDT and CDR2 YNNKEL come from the germline V gene (reference sequence). J gave up 0 bases and V 1 base, and 16 bases lay outside the gene matches. The CDR3 length is 22 residues. The CDR3 nucleotides read TGTGCCAGCAGCCAAGTACTAGCGGGAGGGCCGAAGGGAAGGAATAGCACAGATACGCAGTATTTT. This encodes CASSQVLAGGPKGRNSTDTQYF.

The chain carries TRBV7-6 and TRBJ2-1; 10 bases map to TRBD2. Looked up from germline, CDR1 is SGHVS and CDR2 is FNYEAQ. The V and J ends lost 5 bases and 10 bases, in that order; junction bases with no gene match: 5. The CDR3 covers 13 residues. CDR3 amino acids: CASSPQGLAEQFF. The CDR3 nucleotides are TGTGCCAGCAGCCCCCAGGGACTAGCGGAGCAGTTCTTC.

This rearrangement joins TRBV7-2 to TRBJ1-1; 8 nucleotides line up with TRBD1. Trimming removed 3 bases from V and 5 bases from J; junction bases left unmatched: 8. CDR1 and CDR2 (germline): SGHTA, FQGNSA. The CDR3 extends over 15 amino acids. The DNA of the CDR3 is TGTGCCAGCAGCTTGATGACAGGGGTCAATACTGAAGCTTTCTTT. It yields the protein CASSLMTGVNTEAFF. Full variable domain (missing parts from reference TRBV7-2 and TRBJ1-1): GAGVSQSPSNKVTEKGKDVELRCDPISGHTALYWYRQSLGQGLEFLIYFQGNSAPDKSGLPSDRFSAERTGGSVSTLTIQRTQQEDSAVYLCASSLMTGVNTEAFFGQGTRLTVV.

The CDR3 nucleotides are TGTGCCAGCAGTTCCCTCGCCGTCCAGGATGGCTACACCTTC. Translated: CASSSLAVQDGYTF. This chain joins TRBV27 and TRBJ1-2; D remains ambiguous. V was pared by 4 bases and J by 6 bases, with 15 bases between. This CDR3 is 14 amino acids long. Per germline, CDR1 MNHEY and CDR2 SMNVEV (reference sequence).

The chain is built from TRBV6-1 and TRBJ2-5; 8 bases are shared with TRBD1. Germline assignment: CDR1 MNHNS and CDR2 SASEGT. The V and J ends lost 2 bases and 4 bases, in that order; junction bases with no gene match: 24. The CDR3 is made up of 21 amino acids. The CDR3 is CASSENSQDFSYGTGLETQYF. The CDR3 coding sequence is TGTGCCAGCAGTGAAAACTCTCAAGACTTCTCGTACGGGACAGGTTTAGAGACCCAGTACTTC.

The chain combines TRBV3-1 (or the pseudogene TRBV3-2) with TRBJ2-1, with D uncertain. Germline V gene sequence: CDR1 LGHDT, CDR2 YNNKEL (reference sequence). The CDR3 has 17 residues. V lost 1 base and J 2 bases, leaving 15 bases between the germline ends. This CDR3 is CASSQGVTADAYNEQFF. In DNA, the CDR3 is TGTGCCAGCAGCCAAGGGGTAACGGCGGATGCCTACAATGAGCAGTTCTTC.

The CDR3 protein is CASSQHQTSAYEQYF. CDR3 nucleotide sequence: TGCGCCAGCAGCCAACACCAGACTAGCGCCTACGAGCAGTACTTC. The chain couples TRBV4-1 to TRBJ2-7; TRBD2 agrees at 8 bases. CDR1 MGHRA and CDR2 YSYEKL come from the germline V gene. This CDR3 has 15 amino acids. Trimming took 2 bases from V and 2 from J; bases not matched to a gene: 5.

This chain uses TRBV7-9 with TRBJ1-4, with TRBD1 as a possible D gene (6 bases). The V gene's germline CDR1 is SEHNR and CDR2 FQNEAQ (reference sequence). Trimming cost V 4 bases and J 8 bases, with 20 bases left between them. CDR3 length: 16 amino acids. The DNA of the CDR3 is TGTGCCAGCAGCTCACGAACAGGGACCGTCGGGGAAAAACTGTTTTTT. This gives the protein CASSSRTGTVGEKLFF.

The chain joins TRBV13 to TRBJ2-2, with 10 bases fitting TRBD1. V was pared by 5 bases and J by 6 bases, with 9 bases of the junction left unmatched. Germline V gives CDR1 PRHDT, CDR2 FYEKMQ (reference sequence). There are 16 residues in the CDR3. CDR3 DNA sequence: TGTGCCAGCAGCGCTAGACAGGGGGCGCGCCCCGGGGAGCTGTTTTTT. Amino acid sequence: CASSARQGARPGELFF.

The chain couples TRBV4-1 to TRBJ2-4, with 11 nucleotides matching TRBD2. The CDR3 runs to 17 residues. The J segment lost 9 bases and the V segment lost 0 bases, leaving 10 bases of the junction unmatched. The germline V gene encodes CDR1 MGHRA and CDR2 YSYEKL. This CDR3 is CASSQEAASGRMVIQYF. CDR3 sequence (DNA): TGCGCCAGCAGCCAAGAAGCGGCTAGCGGGAGGATGGTCATTCAGTACTTC.

This chain joins TRBV19 and TRBJ2-1; D is unresolved. The germline V gene encodes CDR1 LNHDA and CDR2 SQIVND (reference sequence). The CDR3 consists of 14 residues. Trimming removed 4 bases at V and 7 bases at J, with 14 bases between. CDR3 protein: CASSTASFPNEQFF. CDR3 coding DNA: TGTGCCAGTAGTACGGCTAGTTTCCCGAATGAGCAGTTCTTC.

V is TRBV29-1 and J is TRBJ1-2; 8 bases are a match to TRBD1. This CDR3 has 15 amino acids. The junction had 9 bases not matched to a gene; V was cut back by 1 base and J by 5 bases. The V gene's germline CDR1 is SQVTM and CDR2 ANQGSEA. CDR3 amino acids: CSVEAVHRGRYGYTF. Written as DNA, the CDR3 is TGCAGCGTTGAAGCTGTTCACAGGGGGAGGTATGGCTACACCTTC.

The rearrangement joins TRBV5-1 to TRBJ2-1; D perhaps matches TRBD2 (6 bases). The length of the CDR3 is 16 residues. From germline, CDR1 is SGHRS and CDR2 YFSETQ. V was shortened by 4 bases and J by 1 base, with 15 bases between the two germline ends. The CDR3 nucleotides are TGCGCCAGCAGCCCCCGACTAGTCGGATCCTACAATGAGCAGTTCTTC. Residues: CASSPRLVGSYNEQFF.

This clone was seen only a few times. V is TRBV5-1 and J is TRBJ1-6; the match to TRBD1 covers 8 bases. CDR1 is SGHRS, CDR2 YFSETQ, per germline. The CDR3 covers 16 residues. Trimming removed 3 bases from V and 7 bases from J; junction bases left unmatched: 9. This chain's CDR3 is CASSSIAGTGNSPLHF. The CDR3 nucleotides are TGCGCCAGCAGCTCAATAGCCGGGACAGGAAATTCACCCCTCCACTTT.

In this sample, this clone turned up a few times. V is TRBV4-1 and J is TRBJ1-2; maybe TRBD1 (6 bases). Germline V gene lookup returns CDR1 MGHRA and CDR2 YSYEKL. V was pared by 1 base and J by 1 base, with 16 bases between. The CDR3 is made up of 17 amino acids. The CDR3 sequence is CASSQVPFDRSNYGYTF. CDR3 coding DNA: TGCGCCAGCAGCCAAGTCCCATTCGACAGGAGTAACTATGGCTACACCTTC.